One and the same sample provided the 13 T cell receptor beta chains below, sequenced in a study of Graves' ophthalmopathy and Graves' hyperthyroidism. As the template, RNA transcripts were used to amplify TCR beta CDR3 regions. HTBI primers primed a first-round RT-PCR, and a second-round multiplex PCR followed. Via MiXCR, TCRdb re-called the multiplex PCR reads, giving one row per CDR3 protein. The top ten hold around 47% of the sample, which has 200,000 to 250,000 distinct CDR3 sequences, around 50% seen once. The sequencing input was peripheral blood. These receptors were obtained from an adult man with Graves' ophthalmopathy.

This chain links TRBV7-3 with TRBJ1-2, with D hard to call. The CDR3 is made up of 15 amino acids. V lost 5 bases and J lost 2, with 15 bases in between. Germline V CDR1 and CDR2: SGHTA, FQGTGA. The CDR3 bases are TGTGCCAGCAGCCAATTTCTAGGGCTAAACTATGGCTACACCTTC. Residues: CASSQFLGLNYGYTF. Combining the CDR3 with reference TRBV7-3 and TRBJ1-2 gives the whole variable domain GAGVSQTPSNKVTEKGKYVELRCDPISGHTALYWYRQSLGQGPEFLIYFQGTGAADDSGLPNDRFFAVRPEGSVSTLKIQRTERGDSAVYLCASSQFLGLNYGYTFGSGTRLTVV.

This clonotype was detected only a few times. The chain employs TRBV7-9 and TRBJ1-5, with 7 bases matching TRBD1. J lost 2 bases, V lost 1 base, and 5 bases had no gene match. The CDR3 has 16 residues. CDR1 and CDR2 (germline): SEHNR, FQNEAQ (reference sequence). CDR3 loop: CASSLGDGTGNQPQHF. The CDR3 bases are TGTGCCAGCAGCTTAGGGGACGGGACAGGCAATCAGCCCCAGCATTTT.

This clonotype came up a few times. This rearrangement joins TRBV29-1 to TRBJ1-2; possibly TRBD1 for D (5 bases). The CDR3 is 14 residues long. With 2 bases removed from V and 4 bases from J, the gap between germline ends came to 14 bases. From germline, CDR1 is SQVTM and CDR2 ANQGSEA. CDR3 coding DNA: TGCAGCGTTGAAAGCGAGGGGACGGGCTATGGCTACACCTTC. This encodes CSVESEGTGYGYTF.

This rearrangement joins TRBV7-9 to TRBJ1-1; a weak D match, TRBD1 (6 bases). The germline gives CDR1 SEHNR, CDR2 FQNEAQ (reference sequence). The germline V and J ends were trimmed by 5 bases and 0 bases, with 16 bases remaining between them. The CDR3 length is 16 residues. CDR3: CASSIPLGALNTEAFF. For the CDR3, the DNA is TGTGCCAGCAGCATACCGTTGGGGGCCTTGAACACTGAAGCTTTCTTT.

This chain joins TRBV10-3 and TRBJ2-7; 12 bases align to TRBD2. CDR1 is ENHRY, CDR2 SYGVKD, per germline. This CDR3 is built from 15 residues. Trimming took 6 bases from V and 2 from J; bases not matched to a gene: 5. CDR3 sequence: CAIRETSGGPYEQYF. Written as DNA, the CDR3 is TGTGCCATCAGGGAGACTAGCGGGGGACCCTACGAGCAGTACTTC.

This clonotype has just a few counts. V is TRBV7-6 and J is TRBJ2-5; D perhaps matches TRBD2 (5 bases). V shed 8 bases and J shed 7 bases, with 20 bases lying between them. CDR1 is SGHVS and CDR2 is FNYEAQ in the germline V gene. This CDR3 comprises 14 residues. The chain's CDR3 is CASSPGTTGVTQYF. The CDR3 DNA sequence: TGTGCCAGCTCGCCGGGCACAACCGGGGTGACCCAGTACTTC.

This clonotype occurred a few times. The chain is built from TRBV7-2 and TRBJ2-7; tentatively, D is TRBD1 (5 bases). CDR3 size: 16 residues. Deletions cut 2 bases from V and 1 base from J, with 15 bases between. CDR1 and CDR2 from the germline V gene are SGHTA and FQGNSA. The DNA for the CDR3 is TGTGCCAGCAGCTTATCGAGCGCAGGGCAGTCCTACGAGCAGTACTTC. Encoded protein: CASSLSSAGQSYEQYF.

The chain is built from TRBV24-1 and TRBJ2-7; the match to TRBD2 covers 10 bases. The germline V gene has CDR1 KGHDR and CDR2 SFDVKD. The CDR3 loop spans 18 amino acids. Germline trimming cut 7 bases from V and 2 bases from J; bases unmatched to any gene: 16. Written as DNA, the CDR3 is TGTGCCACCAGCGCACCCGGACTAGCGGCCGGAGGGCCCTACGAGCAGTACTTC. It codes for CATSAPGLAAGGPYEQYF.

This clonotype was found a few times. V usage is TRBV6-4 and J usage is TRBJ1-6, with D perhaps TRBD1 (6 bases). This CDR3 has 19 amino acids. The V and J ends lost 5 bases and 0 bases respectively, with 20 bases between them. CDR1 is MRHNA, CDR2 SNTAGT, per germline. The CDR3 DNA sequence: TGTGCCAGCAGTCATTGGGACATACTGAGGAGCTCCTATAATTCACCCCTCCACTTT. Translating gives CASSHWDILRSSYNSPLHF.

The chain is built from TRBV20-1 and TRBJ2-7, with TRBD2 matching over 16 bases. CDR1 is DFQATT, CDR2 SNEGSKA, per germline (reference sequence). The CDR3 runs to 17 residues. V lost 6 bases, J lost 2 bases, and 10 bases stayed unmatched. DNA for the CDR3: TGCAGTGCCTACAAGGGACTAGCGGGAGGGCCCCCCTACGAGCAGTACTTC. Protein: CSAYKGLAGGPPYEQYF.

The chain carries TRBV27 and TRBJ1-6; unclear D gene. From germline, CDR1 is MNHEY and CDR2 SMNVEV (reference sequence). V lost 2 bases and J 0 bases, leaving 11 bases between the germline ends. The CDR3 runs 17 residues. The CDR3 DNA reads as TGTGCCAGCAGTTTAAATTTACTGAGCTCCTATAATTCACCCCTCCACTTT. Its protein product is CASSLNLLSSYNSPLHF.

V usage is TRBV10-3 and J usage is TRBJ2-7; 7 bases line up with TRBD2. The CDR3 sequence is 14 residues long. Germline-derived CDR1 and CDR2 are ENHRY and SYGVKD. V lost 4 bases and J lost 7; bases outside the gene matches: 10. For the CDR3, the DNA is TGTGCCATCAGTGGCGGGAGTTCCTACAATGAGCAGTACTTC. Translated: CAISGGSSYNEQYF.

This chain links TRBV7-2 with TRBJ1-3; unclear D gene. Trimming cost V 8 bases and J 7 bases, with 15 bases left between them. CDR1 is SGHTA and CDR2 is FQGNSA in the germline V gene. CDR3 length: 13 amino acids. The CDR3 DNA follows: TGTGCCAGCGGGGAGGGATCTAGGAACACCATATATTTT. Translating gives CASGEGSRNTIYF.